A selection of T cell receptor beta chains follows, all from one sample in a study of blood T cell repertoires in COVID-19. Clones were read by immunoSEQ multiplex PCR, and TCRdb kept only the in-frame ones, dropping some. The profile shows about 250,000 clones, more than 75% of them singletons. Sequenced sample: PBMCs or T cells enriched from blood (not recorded which). The receptors come from a man between 18 and 35 years old who had recovered from COVID-19. Each CDR3 is given with its conserved first and last residue. Each record gives: V gene, J gene, CDR3 protein.

>TRBV28|TRBJ2-1
CASWDSGLRSYNEQFF
>TRBV15|TRBJ2-3
CATSGSGASTDTQYF
>TRBV14|TRBJ1-5
CASSRTGRNQPQHF
>TRBV30|TRBJ2-7
CAWSDARAWDYEQYF
>TRBV5-1|TRBJ2-3
CASSPLPDTQYF
>TRBV7-2|TRBJ2-2
CASSLIQSTTGELFF
>TRBV5-6|TRBJ2-7
CASSDRTVGTFEQYF
>TRBV6-4|TRBJ2-1
CASSDSPSGGANEQFF
>TRBV5-6|TRBJ2-3
CASSGLRRTDTQYF
>TRBV24-1|TRBJ2-2
CATGRSNTGELFF
>TRBV2|TRBJ1-5
CASSSDRQRPQHF
>TRBV7-9|TRBJ1-5
CASSASGGGPQHF
>TRBV6-5|TRBJ1-2
CATRETVNYGYTF
>TRBV18|TRBJ2-6
CASSNRDTWANVLTF
>TRBV28|TRBJ1-1
CASSNQGDTEAFF
>TRBV4-1|TRBJ1-5
CASSQDPAGIFAQPQHF
>TRBV19|TRBJ1-2
CASKIGARDGYTF
>TRBV5-4|TRBJ1-3
CASSKGAVSGNTIYF
>TRBV3-1/TRBV3-2|TRBJ1-5
CASSQVRGNQPQHF
>TRBV7-2|TRBJ2-7
CASSLDFILAYEQYF
>TRBV5-1|TRBJ1-1
CASSSDPGNTEAFF
>TRBV5-1|TRBJ2-7
CASSPTSGSPYEQYF
>TRBV5-1|TRBJ1-4
CASSAGTGGSNEKLFF
>TRBV5-1|TRBJ2-1
CASSLAPRGRSYNEQFF
>TRBV28|TRBJ1-5
CASSLYSNQPQHF
>TRBV3-1/TRBV3-2|TRBJ1-4
CASSQGWQGVGEKLFF